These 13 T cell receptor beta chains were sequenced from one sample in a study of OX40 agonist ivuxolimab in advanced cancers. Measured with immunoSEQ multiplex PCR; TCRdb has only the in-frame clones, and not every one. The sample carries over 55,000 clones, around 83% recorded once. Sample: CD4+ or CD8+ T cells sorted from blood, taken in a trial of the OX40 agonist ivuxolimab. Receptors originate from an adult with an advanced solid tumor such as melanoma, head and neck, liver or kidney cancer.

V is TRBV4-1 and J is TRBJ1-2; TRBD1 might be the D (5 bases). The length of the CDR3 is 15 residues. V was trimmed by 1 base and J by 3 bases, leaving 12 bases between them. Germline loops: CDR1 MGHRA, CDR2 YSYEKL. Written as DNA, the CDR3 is TGCGCCAGCAGCCAAGGCCAGGGAAAGGACTATGGCTACACCTTC. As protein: CASSQGQGKDYGYTF.

In DNA, the CDR3 is TGCGCCAGCAGGGGTGAGGCAGATACGCAGTATTTT. Residues: CASRGEADTQYF. The rearrangement uses TRBV5-1 and TRBJ2-3; no clear D. Germline V gene data show CDR1 as SGHRS and CDR2 as YFSETQ. The CDR3 loop spans 12 amino acids. Trimming shortened V by 5 bases and J by 4 bases, and 8 bases separated the two germline ends.

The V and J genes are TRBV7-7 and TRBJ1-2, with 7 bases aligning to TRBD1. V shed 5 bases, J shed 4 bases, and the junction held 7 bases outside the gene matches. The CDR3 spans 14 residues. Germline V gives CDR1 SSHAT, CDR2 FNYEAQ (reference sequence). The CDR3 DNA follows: TGTGCCAGCAGCCCCTTGACAGGGACCTATGGCTACACCTTC. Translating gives CASSPLTGTYGYTF.

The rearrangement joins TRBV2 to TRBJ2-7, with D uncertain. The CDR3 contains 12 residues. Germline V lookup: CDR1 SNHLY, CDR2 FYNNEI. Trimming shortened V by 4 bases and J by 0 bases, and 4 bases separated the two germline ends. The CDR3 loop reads CASSGSSYEQYF. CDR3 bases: TGTGCCAGCAGTGGTTCCTCCTACGAGCAGTACTTC.

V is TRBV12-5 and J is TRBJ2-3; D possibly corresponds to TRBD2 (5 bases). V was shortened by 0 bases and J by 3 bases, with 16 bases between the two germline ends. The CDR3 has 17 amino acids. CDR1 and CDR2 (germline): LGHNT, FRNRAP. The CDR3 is CASGLVMVGRGTDTQYF. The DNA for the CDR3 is TGTGCTAGTGGTTTGGTAATGGTCGGACGGGGAACAGATACGCAGTATTTT.

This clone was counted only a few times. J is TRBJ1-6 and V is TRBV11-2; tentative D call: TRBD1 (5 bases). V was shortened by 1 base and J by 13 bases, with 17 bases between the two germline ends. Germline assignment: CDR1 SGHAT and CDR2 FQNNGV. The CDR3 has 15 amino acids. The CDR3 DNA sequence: TGTGCCAGCAGCTTAGTCCGGGACCCCGTTAGGCCCCTCCACTTT. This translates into CASSLVRDPVRPLHF.

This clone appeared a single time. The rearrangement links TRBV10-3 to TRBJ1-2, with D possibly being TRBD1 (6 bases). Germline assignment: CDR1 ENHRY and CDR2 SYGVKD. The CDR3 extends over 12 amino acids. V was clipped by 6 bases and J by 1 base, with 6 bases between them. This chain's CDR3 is CAIRDSNYGYTF. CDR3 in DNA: TGTGCCATCAGGGACAGTAACTATGGCTACACCTTC.

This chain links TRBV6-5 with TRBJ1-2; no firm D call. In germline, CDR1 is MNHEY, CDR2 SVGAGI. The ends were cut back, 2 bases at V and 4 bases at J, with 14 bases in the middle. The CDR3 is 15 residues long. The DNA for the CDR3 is TGTGCCAGCAGTTACGTCCTCGGGGTCACCTATGGCTACACCTTC. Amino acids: CASSYVLGVTYGYTF.

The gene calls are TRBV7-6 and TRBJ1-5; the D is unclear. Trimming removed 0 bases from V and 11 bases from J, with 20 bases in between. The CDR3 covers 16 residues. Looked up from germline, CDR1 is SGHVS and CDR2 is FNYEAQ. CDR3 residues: CASSLAALPLAGAQHF. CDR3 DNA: TGTGCCAGCAGCTTAGCGGCTCTCCCCCTTGCCGGGGCCCAGCATTTT.

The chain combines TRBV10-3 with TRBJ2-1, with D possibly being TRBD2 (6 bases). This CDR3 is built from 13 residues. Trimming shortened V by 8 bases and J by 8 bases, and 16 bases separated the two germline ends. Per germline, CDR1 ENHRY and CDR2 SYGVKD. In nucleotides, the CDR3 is TGTGCCATCGAGGACGGGAGCAACGATGAGCAGTTCTTC. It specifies CAIEDGSNDEQFF.

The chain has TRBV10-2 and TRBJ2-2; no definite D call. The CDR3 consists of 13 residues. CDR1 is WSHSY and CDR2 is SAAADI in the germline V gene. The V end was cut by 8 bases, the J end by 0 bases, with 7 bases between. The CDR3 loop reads CASSTTNTGELFF. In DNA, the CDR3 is TGCGCCAGCTCGACCACGAACACCGGGGAGCTGTTTTTT.

DNA for the CDR3: TGTGCCAGCAGTGTAGGCCGGACCGGGGAGCTGTTTTTT. Residues: CASSVGRTGELFF. This rearrangement joins TRBV2 to TRBJ2-2; no definite D call. CDR3 length equals 13 residues. Germline V gene data show CDR1 as SNHLY and CDR2 as FYNNEI. V lost 4 bases to trimming and J lost 5 bases, with 8 bases between them.

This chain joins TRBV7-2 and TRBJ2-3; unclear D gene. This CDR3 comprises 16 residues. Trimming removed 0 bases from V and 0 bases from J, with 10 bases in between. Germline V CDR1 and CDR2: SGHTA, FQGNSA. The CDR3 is CASSLAPLMSTDTQYF. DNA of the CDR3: TGTGCCAGCAGCTTAGCCCCCCTAATGAGCACAGATACGCAGTATTTT. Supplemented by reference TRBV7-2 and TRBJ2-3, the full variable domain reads GAGVSQSPSNKVTEKGKDVELRCDPISGHTALYWYRQSLGQGLEFLIYFQGNSAPDKSGLPSDRFSAERTGGSVSTLTIQRTQQEDSAVYLCASSLAPLMSTDTQYFGPGTRLTVL.